The entry that follows covers one T cell receptor beta chain sequence. With 0 bases removed from V and 0 bases from J, the gap between germline ends came to 14 bases. This CDR3 region has 17 residues. CDR1 is SGHDN, CDR2 FVKESK, per germline. This specimen comes from a study of cytomegalovirus exposure and HLA in healthy donors. Study context: The study placed 70% to 85% of its 398 genotyped donors in the Caucasian-associated ancestry cluster.

PCR involved 60 Vbeta and 13 Jbeta primers. Profiled with immunoSEQ multiplex PCR; TCRdb holds only in-frame clones, not every one. The sample features over 80,000 clones, with just over 5.5% in its top ten. Input material: PBMCs. The sequence came from a girl aged 5 to 17 in good health and CMV-seropositive. The chain has TRBV14 and TRBJ1-1, with D possibly being TRBD1 (5 bases). The CDR3 sequence: CASSQDGTQTLNTEAFF. Here the CDR3 DNA reads TGTGCCAGCAGCCAAGATGGGACTCAGACTCTGAACACTGAAGCTTTCTTT. The full variable domain, with the rest looked up from reference TRBV14 and TRBJ1-1, is EAGVTQFPSHSVIEKGQTVTLRCDPISGHDNLYWYRRVMGKEIKFLLHFVKESKQDESGMPNNRFLAERTGGTYSTLKVQPAELEDSGVYFCASSQDGTQTLNTEAFFGQGTRLTVV.